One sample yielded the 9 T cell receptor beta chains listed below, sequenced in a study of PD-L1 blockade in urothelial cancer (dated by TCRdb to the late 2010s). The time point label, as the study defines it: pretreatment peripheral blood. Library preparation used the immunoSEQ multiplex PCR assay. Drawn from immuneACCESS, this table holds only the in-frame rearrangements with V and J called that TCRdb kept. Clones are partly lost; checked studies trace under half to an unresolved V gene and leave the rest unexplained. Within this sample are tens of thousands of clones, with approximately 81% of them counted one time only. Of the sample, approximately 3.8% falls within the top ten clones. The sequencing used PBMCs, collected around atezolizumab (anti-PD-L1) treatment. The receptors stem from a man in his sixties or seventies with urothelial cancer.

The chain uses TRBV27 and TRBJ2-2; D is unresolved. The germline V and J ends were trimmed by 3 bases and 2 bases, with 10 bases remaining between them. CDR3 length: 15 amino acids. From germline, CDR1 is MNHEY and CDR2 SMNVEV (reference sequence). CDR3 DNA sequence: TGTGCCAGCAGTTTCGGCCAGGTCAACACCGGGGAGCTGTTTTTT. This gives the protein CASSFGQVNTGELFF.

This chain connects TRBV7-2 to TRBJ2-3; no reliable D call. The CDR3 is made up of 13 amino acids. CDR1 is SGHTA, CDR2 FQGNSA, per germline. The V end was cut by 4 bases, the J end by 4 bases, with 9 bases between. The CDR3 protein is CASSSRLADTQYF. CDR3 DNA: TGTGCCAGCAGCTCTCGACTGGCAGATACGCAGTATTTT. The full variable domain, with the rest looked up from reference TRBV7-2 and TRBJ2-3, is GAGVSQSPSNKVTEKGKDVELRCDPISGHTALYWYRQSLGQGLEFLIYFQGNSAPDKSGLPSDRFSAERTGGSVSTLTIQRTQQEDSAVYLCASSSRLADTQYFGPGTRLTVL.

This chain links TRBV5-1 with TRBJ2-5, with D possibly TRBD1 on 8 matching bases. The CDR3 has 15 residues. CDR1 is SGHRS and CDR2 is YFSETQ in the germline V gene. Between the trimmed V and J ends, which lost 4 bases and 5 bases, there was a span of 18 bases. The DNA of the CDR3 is TGCGCCAGCAGCAACTCCGGACAGGGAGGGGAGACCCAGTACTTC. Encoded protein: CASSNSGQGGETQYF.

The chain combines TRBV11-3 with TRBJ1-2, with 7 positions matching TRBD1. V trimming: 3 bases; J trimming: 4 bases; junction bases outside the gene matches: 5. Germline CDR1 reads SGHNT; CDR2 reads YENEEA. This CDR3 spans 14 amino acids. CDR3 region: CASSFGTEGYGYTF. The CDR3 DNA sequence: TGTGCCAGCAGCTTTGGGACAGAGGGCTATGGCTACACCTTC.

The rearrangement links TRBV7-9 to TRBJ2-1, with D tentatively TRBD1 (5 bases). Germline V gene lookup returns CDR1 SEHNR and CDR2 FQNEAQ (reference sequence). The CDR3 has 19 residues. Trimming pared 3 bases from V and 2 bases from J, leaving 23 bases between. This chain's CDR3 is CASSLGFEFRGLAYNEQFF. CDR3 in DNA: TGTGCCAGCAGCTTGGGGTTCGAATTTAGGGGTCTAGCCTACAATGAGCAGTTCTTC.

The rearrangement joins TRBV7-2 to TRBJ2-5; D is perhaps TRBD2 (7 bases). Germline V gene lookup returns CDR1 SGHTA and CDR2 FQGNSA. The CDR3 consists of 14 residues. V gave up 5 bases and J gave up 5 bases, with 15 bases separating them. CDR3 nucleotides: TGTGCCAGCAGCCAAGGGGGAGGGATGGAGACCCAGTACTTC. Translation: CASSQGGGMETQYF.

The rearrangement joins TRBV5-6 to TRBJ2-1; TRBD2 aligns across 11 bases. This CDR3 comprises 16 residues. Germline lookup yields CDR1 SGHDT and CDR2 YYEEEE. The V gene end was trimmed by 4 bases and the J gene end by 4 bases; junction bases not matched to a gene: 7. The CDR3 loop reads CASSLRTSGLYNEQFF. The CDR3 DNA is TGTGCCAGCAGCCTCCGGACTAGCGGGCTTTACAATGAGCAGTTCTTC. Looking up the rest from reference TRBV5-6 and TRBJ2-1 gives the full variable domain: DAGVTQSPTHLIKTRGQQVTLRCSPKSGHDTVSWYQQALGQGPQFIFQYYEEEERQRGNFPDRFSGHQFPNYSSELNVNALLLGDSALYLCASSLRTSGLYNEQFFGPGTRLTVL.

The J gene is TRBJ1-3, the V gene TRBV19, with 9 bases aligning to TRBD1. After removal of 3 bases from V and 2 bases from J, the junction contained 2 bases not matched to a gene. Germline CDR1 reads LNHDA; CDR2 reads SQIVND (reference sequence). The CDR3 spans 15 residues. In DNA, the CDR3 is TGTGCCAGTAGTATCTGGACAGGGGCTGGAAACACCATATATTTT. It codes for CASSIWTGAGNTIYF.

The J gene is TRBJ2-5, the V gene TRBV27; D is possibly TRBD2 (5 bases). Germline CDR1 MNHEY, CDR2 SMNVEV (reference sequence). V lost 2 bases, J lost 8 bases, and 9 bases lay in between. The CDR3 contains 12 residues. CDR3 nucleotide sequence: TGTGCCAGCAGTTTACGAGGGAGTACCCAGTACTTC. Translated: CASSLRGSTQYF.